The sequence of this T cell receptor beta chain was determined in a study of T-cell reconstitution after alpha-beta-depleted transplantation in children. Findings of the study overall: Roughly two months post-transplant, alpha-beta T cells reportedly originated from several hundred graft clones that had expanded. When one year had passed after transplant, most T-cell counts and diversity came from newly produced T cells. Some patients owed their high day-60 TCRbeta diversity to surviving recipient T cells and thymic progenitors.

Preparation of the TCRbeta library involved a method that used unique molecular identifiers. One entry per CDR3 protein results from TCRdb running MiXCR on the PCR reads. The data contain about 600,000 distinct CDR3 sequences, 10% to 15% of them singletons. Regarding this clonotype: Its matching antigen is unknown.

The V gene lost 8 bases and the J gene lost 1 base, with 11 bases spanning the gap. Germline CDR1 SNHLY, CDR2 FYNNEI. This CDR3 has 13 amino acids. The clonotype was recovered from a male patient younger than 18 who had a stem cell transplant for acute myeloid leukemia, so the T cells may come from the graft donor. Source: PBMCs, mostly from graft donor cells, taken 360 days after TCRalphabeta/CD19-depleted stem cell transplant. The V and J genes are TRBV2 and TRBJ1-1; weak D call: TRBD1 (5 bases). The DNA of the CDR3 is TGTGCCAGCCGGGGGATCCCGAACACTGAAGCTTTCTTT. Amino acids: CASRGIPNTEAFF.